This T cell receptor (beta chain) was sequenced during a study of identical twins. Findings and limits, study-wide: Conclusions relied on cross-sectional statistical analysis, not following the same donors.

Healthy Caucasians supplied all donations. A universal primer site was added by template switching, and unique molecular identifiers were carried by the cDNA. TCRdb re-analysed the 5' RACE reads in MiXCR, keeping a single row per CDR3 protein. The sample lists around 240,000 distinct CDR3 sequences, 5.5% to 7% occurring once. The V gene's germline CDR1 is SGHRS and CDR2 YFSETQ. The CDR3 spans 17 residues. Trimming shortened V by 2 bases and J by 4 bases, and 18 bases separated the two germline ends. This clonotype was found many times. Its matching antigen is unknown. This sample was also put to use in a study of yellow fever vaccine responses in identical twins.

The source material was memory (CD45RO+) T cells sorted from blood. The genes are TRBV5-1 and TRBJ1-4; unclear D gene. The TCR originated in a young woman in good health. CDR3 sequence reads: CASSLGTGLGLNEKLFF. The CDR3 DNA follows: TGCGCCAGCAGCTTAGGCACCGGACTTGGGCTTAATGAAAAACTGTTTTTT.